This T cell receptor (beta chain) was recorded in a study of shared clonotypes between healthy human individuals. V lost 5 bases to trimming and J lost 5 bases; unmatched junction nucleotides: 11. This CDR3 has 14 amino acids. The germline V gene has CDR1 GTSNPN and CDR2 SVGIG (reference sequence). Sequenced by immunoSEQ multiplex PCR; TCRdb stores in-frame clones only, minus some. The table records some 2,000,000 clones, 95% of them present only once. This clone was seen only once. Sequenced material: naive CD4+ T cells sorted from blood. Subset noted: CD45RA+ positively selected. The chain combines TRBV30 with TRBJ2-5; the match to TRBD2 covers 7 bases. The origin of this receptor is a young man in good health. The CDR3 DNA reads as TGTGCCTGGGCACCGGGGGGAGGAAGGGAGACCCAGTACTTC. Translation gives CAWAPGGGRETQYF. Full variable domain (missing parts from reference TRBV30 and TRBJ2-5): SQTIHQWPATLVQPVGSPLSLECTVEGTSNPNLYWYRQAAGRGLQLLFYSVGIGQISSEVPQNLSASRPQDRQFILSSKKLLLSDSGFYLCAWAPGGGRETQYFGPGTRLLVL.